This T cell receptor (beta chain) came from a study of vaccination and CD4 T cells after COVID-19. In the study overall: Blood was drawn a median around 73 days post second dose, range 14 to 241. A few convalescent patients were sampled post-vaccination (at day 14 and at days 161 to 241).

CDR1 MNHNS and CDR2 SASEGT come from the germline V gene. Trimming left V 6 bases short and J 4 bases short, with 12 bases between. The CDR3 totals 13 residues. On this clonotype itself: Antigen specificity is unknown.

Regarding time point: late sampling 161 to 241 days after vaccination in a few convalescent patients. Treatment specified: roughly nine-day PBMC culture with coronavirus spike peptide pools or control peptides (ViraFEST assay). PCR positivity dates ran from March to December 2020, preceding US Alpha, Beta and Delta variants. The study sequenced cultured CD4+ T cell DNA using the Oncomine TCR Beta short-read assay. One entry per CDR3 protein results from TCRdb running MiXCR on the PCR reads. The table records 16,000 or so distinct CDR3 sequences, 50% to 65% of them present only once. V gene TRBV6-1 combines with J gene TRBJ1-2; D not certain. The sample consisted of CD4+ T cells from blood, cultured in vitro, taken about 7 months after SARS-CoV-2 vaccination. The source is a human donor who had recovered from COVID-19. The CDR3 reads CASSPSGSYGYTF. Here the CDR3 DNA reads TGTGCCAGCAGCCCTAGTGGGTCCTATGGCTACACCTTC.